A selection of T cell receptor beta chains follows, all from one sample in a study of shared clonotypes between healthy human individuals. Assay: immunoSEQ multiplex PCR; the TCRdb copy retains only in-frame clones and omits some. This table holds roughly 2.5 million clones, around nine tenths found once. Sequencing was done on a sample of naive CD4+ T cells sorted from blood. Source of these receptors: a man between 18 and 29 years old in good health. Each CDR3 is given with its conserved first and last residue. The D gene is left open where the match is weak.

cdr3_aa | v_call | d_call | j_call
CAISPGLARTGELFF | TRBV10-3 | TRBD2 | TRBJ2-2
CASSLEGTGVDEQYF | TRBV5-1 | TRBD1 | TRBJ2-7
CASSRQREFSDTQYF | TRBV9 | TRBD2 | TRBJ2-3
CASSLEGLAGRNYGYTF | TRBV11-2 | NA | TRBJ1-2
CASSVAGGGQPQHF | TRBV9 | TRBD1 | TRBJ1-5
CASSGRGQGDEKLFF | TRBV2 | TRBD1 | TRBJ1-4
CASSLTAGAGYEQYF | TRBV6-1 | NA | TRBJ2-7
CASSQNLNTEAFF | TRBV18 | NA | TRBJ1-1
CATSRPNGYEQYF | TRBV15 | NA | TRBJ2-7
CASSSPDRSYNEQFF | TRBV5-4 | NA | TRBJ2-1